Here is one T cell receptor beta chain with its context. The entry originates in a study of T cells expressing NK-cell markers. The germline V gene encodes CDR1 SGHAT and CDR2 FQNNGV. The CDR3 covers 17 residues. Using the 5' RACE reads, TCRdb records one entry per CDR3 protein without DNA. Its table lists a few hundred thousand distinct CDR3 sequences. This TCR derives from a man aged 18 to 30 in good health. Sequencing was carried out using blood T cells: a sorted CD56 or NKG2C T cell subset, CD4+ or CD8+ T cells, or bulk PBMC T cells (not recorded which). The chain has TRBV11-2 and TRBJ2-5; TCRdb lists TRBD1, though no DNA is available to test this call. CDR3 sequence reads: CASSPLPGRGLEETQYF.